These 30 T cell receptor beta chains were sequenced from one sample in a study of OX40 agonist ivuxolimab in advanced cancers. Assay: immunoSEQ multiplex PCR; the TCRdb copy retains only in-frame clones and omits some. The sample shows more than 15,000 clones, about 74% of them seen only once. Sequenced here: CD4+ or CD8+ T cells sorted from blood, sampled in a trial of the OX40 agonist ivuxolimab. The receptors shown here come from an adult with an advanced solid tumor such as melanoma, head and neck, liver or kidney cancer.

The chain recombines TRBV4-1 with TRBJ2-1, with D possibly being TRBD2 (5 bases). This CDR3 region has 19 residues. Trimming removed 4 bases from V and 0 bases from J, with 22 bases in between. The germline V gene has CDR1 MGHRA and CDR2 YSYEKL. CDR3 region: CASSPGPSPAASSYNEQFF. In DNA, the CDR3 is TGCGCCAGCAGCCCCGGCCCCAGCCCAGCGGCGAGCTCCTACAATGAGCAGTTCTTC.

This chain links TRBV28 with TRBJ2-7; 9 nucleotides match TRBD1. V shed 5 bases and J 4 bases; nucleotides not matched to a gene: 9. The CDR3 covers 15 residues. Germline values: CDR1 MDHEN, CDR2 SYDVKM. CDR3 DNA: TGTGCCAGCAGTCCCGGACAGGGGAGGCTATACGAGCAGTACTTC. Its protein product is CASSPGQGRLYEQYF.

The table lists this clone with a few counts. The chain uses TRBV27 and TRBJ2-7; 7 positions agree with TRBD2. The CDR3 extends over 16 amino acids. The germline CDR1 and CDR2 sequences are MNHEY and SMNVEV (reference sequence). Losses at the gene ends were 4 bases for V and 0 bases for J; bases not matched to a gene: 9. The CDR3 region has the DNA TGTGCCAGCAGTTATTCTAGCGGTGAAAGCTCCTACGAGCAGTACTTC. It encodes CASSYSSGESSYEQYF.

This clone was picked up a small number of times. The CDR3 nucleotides are TGTGCCAGCAAGAAGGGGGCTCAGGGGGGCAATCAGCCCCAGCATTTT. This encodes CASKKGAQGGNQPQHF. This rearrangement joins TRBV28 to TRBJ1-5, with 7 bases fitting TRBD1. CDR1 and CDR2 (germline): MDHEN, SYDVKM. This CDR3 comprises 16 residues. The V gene end was trimmed by 7 bases and the J gene end by 2 bases; junction bases not matched to a gene: 11.

The chain joins TRBV10-2 to TRBJ2-7, with 10 nucleotides matching TRBD1. V shed 10 bases and J 0 bases; nucleotides not matched to a gene: 3. In germline, CDR1 is WSHSY, CDR2 SAAADI. This CDR3 has 13 residues. CDR3: CATRDRGSYEQYF. The CDR3, as DNA: TGCGCCACCCGGGACAGGGGCTCCTACGAGCAGTACTTC.

The rearrangement links TRBV5-1 to TRBJ2-1, with 13 nucleotides matching TRBD2. J gave up 6 bases and V 4 bases, and 4 bases lay outside the gene matches. CDR1 and CDR2 (germline): SGHRS, YFSETQ. This CDR3 is built from 15 residues. CDR3 nucleotides: TGCGCCAGCAGCCCGGGACTAGCGGGACGCAATGAGCAGTTCTTC. This translates into CASSPGLAGRNEQFF.

The gene calls are TRBV19 and TRBJ1-5; weak D call: TRBD1 (5 bases). V shed 3 bases and J shed 3 bases, with 9 bases lying between them. CDR1 and CDR2 from the germline V gene are LNHDA and SQIVND (reference sequence). This CDR3 contains 14 residues. The CDR3: CASSIGAVNQPQHF. The CDR3 DNA reads TGTGCCAGTAGTATTGGGGCAGTCAATCAGCCCCAGCATTTT.

The chain uses TRBV28 and TRBJ2-5; D remains unclear. V was pared by 4 bases and J by 1 base, with 16 bases between. Germline loops: CDR1 MDHEN, CDR2 SYDVKM. This CDR3 is 16 amino acids long. CDR3 residues: CASSSTLPTRQETQYF. The CDR3 DNA reads as TGTGCCAGCAGTTCAACCCTCCCGACTCGCCAAGAGACCCAGTACTTC.

The CDR3, as DNA: TGTGCCAGTAGTATAGTGGTCGGTAATGAGCAGTTCTTC. This sequence encodes CASSIVVGNEQFF. The chain carries TRBV19 and TRBJ2-1; D not resolved. CDR1 and CDR2 from the germline V gene are LNHDA and SQIVND (reference sequence). V lost 1 base and J lost 7, with 8 bases in between. CDR3 size: 13 residues. Combining the CDR3 with reference TRBV19 and TRBJ2-1 gives the whole variable domain DGGITQSPKYLFRKEGQNVTLSCEQNLNHDAMYWYRQDPGQGLRLIYYSQIVNDFQKGDIAEGYSVSREKKESFPLTVTSAQKNPTAFYLCASSIVVGNEQFFGPGTRLTVL.

The chain has TRBV25-1 and TRBJ2-5; 8 nucleotides line up with TRBD2. Germline trimming cut 1 base from V and 1 base from J; bases unmatched to any gene: 8. From germline, CDR1 is MGHDK and CDR2 SYGVNS. The CDR3 totals 17 residues. The CDR3 nucleotides are TGTGCCAGCAGTGAATGGGGATATAGCGGGGTCCAAGAGACCCAGTACTTC. As protein: CASSEWGYSGVQETQYF.

This sequence joins TRBV6-6 and TRBJ2-7; D is uncertain. The germline V gene encodes CDR1 MNHNY and CDR2 SVGAGI (reference sequence). This CDR3 region has 13 residues. Trimming removed 4 bases from V and 6 bases from J, with 13 bases in between. CDR3 protein: CASSLARKVEQYF. In DNA form, the CDR3 reads TGTGCCAGCAGTTTGGCCAGGAAAGTCGAGCAGTACTTC.

The chain employs TRBV7-2 and TRBJ1-4; D might be TRBD1 (5 bases). Germline V gene data show CDR1 as SGHTA and CDR2 as FQGNSA. This CDR3 is built from 15 residues. Trimming removed 1 base at V and 1 base at J, with 7 bases between. The CDR3 nucleotides are TGTGCCAGCAGCTTAGTGGGGGGAACTAATGAAAAACTGTTTTTT. The encoded protein is CASSLVGGTNEKLFF.

This rearrangement joins TRBV29-1 to TRBJ2-7; tentative D call: TRBD1 (6 bases). Germline CDR1 and CDR2: SQVTM and ANQGSEA. V was pared by 6 bases and J by 0 bases, with 12 bases between. The CDR3 consists of 13 residues. CDR3 sequence (DNA): TGCAGCGTCGAGACAGGAAGCTCCTACGAGCAGTACTTC. Amino acids: CSVETGSSYEQYF.

The chain couples TRBV5-5 to TRBJ2-7; D is uncertain. There are 16 residues in the CDR3. The germline V and J ends were trimmed by 4 bases and 5 bases, with 22 bases remaining between them. The germline V gene encodes CDR1 SGHKS and CDR2 YYEKEE (reference sequence). CDR3 sequence reads: CASSRTDLSLADEQYF. CDR3 DNA: TGTGCCAGCAGCCGAACGGACCTAAGTTTGGCGGACGAGCAGTACTTC.

The rearrangement links TRBV4-1 to TRBJ2-1; D is perhaps TRBD1 or TRBD2 (6 bases each). This CDR3 has 16 residues. Trimming removed 1 base at V and 6 bases at J, with 16 bases between. Germline CDR1 reads MGHRA; CDR2 reads YSYEKL. The CDR3 DNA reads as TGCGCCAGCAGCCAAGGATGGGGGGCGCGGGGCAATGAGCAGTTCTTC. Its translation is CASSQGWGARGNEQFF.

V usage is TRBV28 and J usage is TRBJ2-6; no firm D call. The CDR3 loop spans 15 amino acids. The V and J ends lost 0 bases and 2 bases respectively, with 5 bases between them. Germline loops: CDR1 MDHEN, CDR2 SYDVKM. The CDR3 protein is CASSLWGAGANVLTF. The CDR3 DNA reads as TGTGCCAGCAGTTTATGGGGCGCTGGGGCCAACGTCCTGACTTTC.

This clone was detected only once. This rearrangement joins TRBV11-2 to TRBJ2-1, with D unresolved. Looked up from germline, CDR1 is SGHAT and CDR2 is FQNNGV. Trimming removed 5 bases from V and 2 bases from J, with 13 bases in between. The CDR3 covers 15 residues. The CDR3 loop reads CASSLTPTPYNEQFF. DNA of the CDR3: TGTGCCAGCAGCCTAACACCTACCCCCTACAATGAGCAGTTCTTC.

The rearrangement links TRBV5-6 to TRBJ2-2; D is perhaps TRBD1 (5 bases). Deletions cut 5 bases from V and 4 bases from J, with 9 bases between. Germline V gene data show CDR1 as SGHDT and CDR2 as YYEEEE. This CDR3 is built from 13 residues. The chain's CDR3 is CASRGVGTGELFF. The DNA of the CDR3 is TGTGCCAGCAGAGGGGTGGGCACCGGGGAGCTGTTTTTT. The variable domain in full, completed from reference TRBV5-6 and TRBJ2-2, reads DAGVTQSPTHLIKTRGQQVTLRCSPKSGHDTVSWYQQALGQGPQFIFQYYEEEERQRGNFPDRFSGHQFPNYSSELNVNALLLGDSALYLCASRGVGTGELFFGEGSRLTVL.

This sequence joins TRBV6-6 and TRBJ1-5; 8 bases map to TRBD1. This CDR3 spans 16 amino acids. Germline lookup yields CDR1 MNHNY and CDR2 SVGAGI (reference sequence). Trimming at V came to 6 bases and at J to 0 bases, leaving 7 bases not matched to a gene. DNA of the CDR3: TGTGCCAGCAGCCCGACAGGGGTTTATAGCAATCAGCCCCAGCATTTT. This encodes CASSPTGVYSNQPQHF.

The chain couples TRBV28 to TRBJ1-6, with 8 positions matching TRBD1. This CDR3 contains 16 residues. Germline CDR1 reads MDHEN; CDR2 reads SYDVKM. V shed 1 base, J shed 4 bases, and the junction held 3 bases outside the gene matches. CDR3 loop: CASSLSGQAYNSPLHF. The DNA for the CDR3 is TGTGCCAGCAGTTTATCGGGACAGGCGTATAATTCACCCCTCCACTTT.

The table lists this clone with a few counts. The V and J genes are TRBV27 and TRBJ1-6; no firm D call. The length of the CDR3 is 14 residues. CDR1 is MNHEY and CDR2 is SMNVEV in the germline V gene (reference sequence). V lost 8 bases and J lost 4, with 12 bases in between. CDR3 in DNA: TGTGCCAGCCGTGAGGCAGGATATAATTCACCCCTCCACTTT. As protein: CASREAGYNSPLHF.

This clone was picked up a small number of times. V is TRBV28 and J is TRBJ2-1; 10 nucleotides align to TRBD2. V was clipped by 1 base and J by 1 base; unmatched bases: 16. CDR3 length: 21 amino acids. The germline CDR1 and CDR2 sequences are MDHEN and SYDVKM. The CDR3 region has the DNA TGTGCCAGCAGTTTATTTTGGGGACTAGCGCGACCTGGTAGTTCCTACAATGAGCAGTTCTTC. Its translation: CASSLFWGLARPGSSYNEQFF.

V usage is TRBV5-4 and J usage is TRBJ2-5; tentative D call: TRBD2 (6 bases). Germline values: CDR1 SGHNT, CDR2 YYREEE (reference sequence). The V gene lost 0 bases and the J gene lost 2 bases, with 11 bases spanning the gap. The CDR3 is 15 residues long. CDR3 sequence: CASSLVVAEQETQYF. The CDR3 DNA is TGTGCCAGCAGCTTGGTGGTAGCGGAACAAGAGACCCAGTACTTC. The full variable domain, rest sourced from reference TRBV5-4 and TRBJ2-5, is ETGVTQSPTHLIKTRGQQVTLRCSSQSGHNTVSWYQQALGQGPQFIFQYYREEENGRGNFPPRFSGLQFPNYSSELNVNALELDDSALYLCASSLVVAEQETQYFGPGTRLLVL.

This clone was recorded only once. The chain carries TRBV27 and TRBJ1-2; D gene ambiguous. This CDR3 spans 16 amino acids. V lost 6 bases and J lost 1, with 18 bases in between. Germline CDR1 is MNHEY and CDR2 is SMNVEV (reference sequence). CDR3 region: CASRRAGQYYNYGYTF. CDR3 DNA: TGTGCCAGCAGGCGAGCTGGGCAGTACTATAACTATGGCTACACCTTC.

This clone has only one observation. This rearrangement joins TRBV19 to TRBJ2-1; D is ambiguous. The CDR3 covers 15 residues. The V end lost 3 bases, the J end lost 5 bases, and 14 bases lay between the germline ends. Germline CDR1 is LNHDA and CDR2 is SQIVND (reference sequence). The CDR3 spells CASSIAYRAHNEQFF. For the CDR3, the DNA is TGTGCCAGTAGTATTGCTTACAGAGCCCACAATGAGCAGTTCTTC.

The chain links TRBV5-6 to TRBJ2-7; unclear D gene. Germline values: CDR1 SGHDT, CDR2 YYEEEE. The CDR3 is made up of 12 amino acids. V was cut by 0 bases and J by 4 bases, with 5 bases left in between. DNA of the CDR3: TGTGCCAGCAGCTTGGCGACTTACGAGCAGTACTTC. This codes for CASSLATYEQYF.

This CDR3 is CASSRGSYEQYF. The CDR3 nucleotides are TGTGCCAGCAGCCGGGGCAGCTACGAGCAGTACTTC. This chain connects TRBV16 to TRBJ2-7; TRBD1 is a possible D gene (5 bases). V was shortened by 4 bases and J by 3 bases, with 7 bases between the two germline ends. Germline CDR1 and CDR2: KGHSY and FQNENV. This CDR3 comprises 12 residues.

V usage is TRBV28 and J usage is TRBJ2-1; the D is unclear. From germline, CDR1 is MDHEN and CDR2 SYDVKM. The CDR3 is made up of 14 amino acids. Between the trimmed V and J ends, which lost 6 bases and 3 bases, there was a span of 12 bases. The CDR3 is CASSPRSVYNEQFF. CDR3 DNA: TGTGCCAGCAGCCCACGAAGCGTCTACAATGAGCAGTTCTTC.

V usage is TRBV15 and J usage is TRBJ2-3; D ambiguous. The CDR3 covers 18 residues. V gave up 3 bases and J gave up 3 bases, with 22 bases separating them. In germline, CDR1 is LNHNV, CDR2 YYDKDF (reference sequence). The CDR3 nucleotides are TGTGCCACCAGCAGGGGATTCGAAACCGTGGAGTTGACAGATACGCAGTATTTT. Encoded protein: CATSRGFETVELTDTQYF. The full variable domain, with the rest looked up from reference TRBV15 and TRBJ2-3, is DAMVIQNPRYQVTQFGKPVTLSCSQTLNHNVMYWYQQKSSQAPKLLFHYYDKDFNNEADTPDNFQSRRPNTSFCFLDIRSPGLGDTAMYLCATSRGFETVELTDTQYFGPGTRLTVL.

This clone was found once. The chain carries TRBV6-1 and TRBJ2-1; unclear D gene. The CDR3 totals 16 residues. Trimming took 3 bases from V and 2 from J, leaving 14 bases between them. Germline lookup yields CDR1 MNHNS and CDR2 SASEGT. CDR3 DNA sequence: TGTGCCAGCAGTGATCAGATTGATTGGGCCTACAATGAGCAGTTCTTC. This encodes CASSDQIDWAYNEQFF.